The 11 T cell receptor beta chains listed next were all sequenced from one sample in a study of shared clonotypes between healthy human individuals (dated by TCRdb to 2020 to 2021). CD8 naive samples were obtained by positive selection for CCR7 among CD45RO-negative cells, yielding a CD45RA+CCR7+ population from which TemRA cells were excluded. Receptors were amplified or captured by the immunoSEQ multiplex PCR assay. The immuneACCESS repertoire file appears here via TCRdb, limited to in-frame rearrangements. These files lack a portion of the clones; in checked studies, under half of the deficit traces to unresolved V genes, and the cause of the others is not known. This sample has around 1.9 million clones in its table, and 93% of those were observed once. The ten largest make up more than 1.5% of the sample. Sequencing was carried out using naive CD8+ T cells from PBMCs. Explained via the paper, the cell subset or site label denotes: CD45RA+CCR7+. These receptor sequences come from a man aged 18 to 30 in good health. Some clones in this sample may be carry-over from other donors' samples.

Details on this clone: This sample also contains other DNA sequences that code for the same CDR3. This sequence joins TRBV6-6 and TRBJ2-7, with 9 bases lining up with TRBD2. CDR3 length: 15 amino acids. The trim removed 0 bases at V and 1 base at J, leaving 1 base unmatched. Germline V CDR1 and CDR2: MNHNY, SVGAGI (reference sequence). This chain's CDR3 is CASSYSTSGSYEQYF. The DNA of the CDR3 is TGTGCCAGCAGTTACTCGACTAGCGGATCCTACGAGCAGTACTTC.

The chain uses TRBV7-9 and TRBJ2-2; TRBD1 matches 9 bases. Looked up from germline, CDR1 is SEHNR and CDR2 is FQNEAQ (reference sequence). This CDR3 region has 16 residues. The trim removed 5 bases at V and 7 bases at J, leaving 11 bases unmatched. Here the CDR3 reads CASSAPGTGPGGELFF. The CDR3 DNA reads TGTGCCAGCAGCGCGCCCGGGACAGGGCCGGGCGGGGAGCTGTTTTTT.

Comment on this clone: This specimen includes other DNA sequences encoding the same CDR3. The chain links TRBV9 to TRBJ2-7; D gene ambiguous. CDR1 is SGDLS and CDR2 is YYNGEE in the germline V gene. The CDR3 spans 13 residues. V lost 4 bases and J lost 3, with 11 bases in between. The CDR3: CASSPRLGYEQYF. CDR3 nucleotide sequence: TGTGCCAGCAGCCCCCGGTTAGGCTACGAGCAGTACTTC.

The chain is built from TRBV19 and TRBJ1-2; TRBD1 matches 8 bases. J lost 3 bases, V lost 8 bases, and 11 bases had no gene match. CDR1 is LNHDA, CDR2 SQIVND, per germline (reference sequence). The CDR3 length is 15 residues. The CDR3 region has the DNA TGTGCCAGTCCCGAGACAGGGGCGGAGGACTATGGCTACACCTTC. Residues: CASPETGAEDYGYTF.

A single count supports this clone. V and J are TRBV7-9 and TRBJ1-4; no definite D call. Trimming took 3 bases from V and 5 from J, leaving 7 bases between them. The germline V gene encodes CDR1 SEHNR and CDR2 FQNEAQ (reference sequence). The CDR3 extends over 13 amino acids. The CDR3 protein is CASSFTENEKLFF. CDR3 bases: TGTGCCAGCAGCTTTACAGAAAATGAAAAACTGTTTTTT.

This clone was recorded once. The rearrangement uses TRBV7-3 and TRBJ1-5; D possibly corresponds to TRBD1 (5 bases). This CDR3 contains 14 residues. Germline V gene sequence: CDR1 SGHTA, CDR2 FQGTGA. Trimming took off 4 bases at V and 6 bases at J, with 13 bases between the two ends. This CDR3 is CASSSSGGSQPQHF. The CDR3 DNA reads as TGTGCCAGCAGCTCGTCGGGGGGTAGTCAGCCCCAGCATTTT.

This clone was observed a few times. The chain is built from TRBV7-9 and TRBJ1-1; a possible D gene is TRBD1 (5 bases). This CDR3 region has 15 residues. V dropped 5 bases and J dropped 0 bases, with 13 bases sitting between them. Germline assignment: CDR1 SEHNR and CDR2 FQNEAQ (reference sequence). CDR3 sequence: CASSPMKGMNTEAFF. The CDR3 DNA follows: TGTGCCAGCAGCCCGATGAAGGGGATGAACACTGAAGCTTTCTTT.

The chain carries TRBV7-3 and TRBJ2-2; possibly TRBD1 for D (5 bases). The V and J ends lost 2 bases and 7 bases respectively, with 11 bases between them. The germline CDR1 and CDR2 sequences are SGHTA and FQGTGA. The CDR3 is made up of 14 amino acids. CDR3 bases: TGTGCCAGCAGCTTATTGCACAGGAGCGGGGAGCTGTTTTTT. Translating it yields CASSLLHRSGELFF.

V is TRBV5-6 and J is TRBJ1-4; the D is unclear. The length of the CDR3 is 14 residues. The V and J ends lost 0 bases and 7 bases respectively, with 10 bases between them. Germline CDR1 reads SGHDT; CDR2 reads YYEEEE. The CDR3 nucleotides read TGTGCCAGCAGCTTGGAACTGGAAACTGAAAAACTGTTTTTT. Its protein product is CASSLELETEKLFF.

The chain uses TRBV7-9 and TRBJ2-7; the D is unclear. This CDR3 has 13 amino acids. Germline assignment: CDR1 SEHNR and CDR2 FQNEAQ (reference sequence). The V and J ends lost 2 bases and 5 bases respectively, with 10 bases between them. This chain's CDR3 is CASSLIEYHEQYF. Here the CDR3 DNA reads TGTGCCAGCAGCTTAATTGAGTACCACGAGCAGTACTTC.

This chain links TRBV28 with TRBJ2-7; weak D call: TRBD2 (5 bases). The V gene lost 7 bases and the J gene lost 1 base, with 20 bases spanning the gap. Germline V lookup: CDR1 MDHEN, CDR2 SYDVKM. The CDR3 length is 16 residues. Here the CDR3 reads CASTQGRAAASYEQYF. CDR3 nucleotides: TGTGCCAGCACCCAAGGGCGGGCAGCAGCTTCCTACGAGCAGTACTTC.